The 2 T cell receptor beta chains listed next were all sequenced from one sample in a study of OX40 agonist ivuxolimab in advanced cancers. This table comes from immunoSEQ multiplex PCR, and its TCRdb copy is limited to in-frame clones, with some not included. The data hold about 73,000 clones, with under 95% observed a single time. Sample: CD4+ or CD8+ T cells sorted from blood, taken in a trial of the OX40 agonist ivuxolimab. Receptors originate from an adult with an advanced solid tumor such as melanoma, head and neck, liver or kidney cancer.

This sequence joins TRBV27 and TRBJ1-5; D unclear. Looked up from germline, CDR1 is MNHEY and CDR2 is SMNVEV (reference sequence). The length of the CDR3 is 14 residues. V gave up 5 bases and J gave up 5 bases, with 13 bases separating them. CDR3 coding DNA: TGTGCCAGCAGTCCGGCGTTAGGTGATCAGCCCCAGCATTTT. Its protein is CASSPALGDQPQHF.

In this sample, this clone turned up once. The rearrangement links TRBV7-9 to TRBJ2-7; D is ambiguous. Looked up from germline, CDR1 is SEHNR and CDR2 is FQNEAQ (reference sequence). This CDR3 is 15 amino acids long. V was clipped by 4 bases and J by 2 bases, with 15 bases between them. CDR3 residues: CASSSSLRRTYEQYF. As DNA, the CDR3 is TGTGCCAGCAGCTCGAGTCTCAGGCGCACCTACGAGCAGTACTTC.